What follows are 32 T cell receptor beta chains derived from one specimen sequenced in a study of blood T cells in healthy people across ages. Using a J-beta primer mix together with a sample-barcoded 5' primer, a second PCR was run for roughly 7 to 12 cycles. From the 5' RACE reads, TCRdb called clonotypes with MiXCR, one entry per CDR3 protein. Of over 1,500,000 distinct CDR3 sequences listed, less than 50% are singletons. Sequencing was performed on blood. These receptors originate from a woman in her thirties or forties in good health.

This clonotype was seen a few times. V and J are TRBV7-2 and TRBJ1-4, with D possibly being TRBD1 (5 bases). CDR3 size: 14 residues. Germline V gene data show CDR1 as SGHTA and CDR2 as FQGNSA. The V end was cut by 5 bases, the J end by 5 bases, with 12 bases between. CDR3 DNA sequence: TGTGCCAGCAGCCCGCAGGGAGGCAATGAAAAACTGTTTTTT. Its protein product is CASSPQGGNEKLFF.

This clonotype showed up just a few times. The chain couples TRBV12-3 or TRBV12-4 to TRBJ2-3; 7 nucleotides agree with TRBD2. This CDR3 contains 14 residues. The V segment lost 3 bases and the J segment 5 bases; nucleotides outside the gene matches: 5. The CDR3 protein is CASSLDGGRDTQYF. Written as DNA, the CDR3 is TGTGCCAGCAGTTTGGACGGGGGGAGAGATACGCAGTATTTT.

CDR3 protein: CASSRDLSYNEQFF. CDR3 nucleotides: TGTGCCAGCAGCCGGGACCTCTCCTACAATGAGCAGTTCTTC. The rearrangement joins TRBV3-1 to TRBJ2-1, with D perhaps being TRBD1 or TRBD2 (5 bases each). CDR1 is LGHDT and CDR2 is YNNKEL in the germline V gene (reference sequence). The V end was cut by 4 bases, the J end by 0 bases, with 7 bases between. The CDR3 is 14 residues long.

The chain joins TRBV27 to TRBJ1-2; D not certain. The CDR3 totals 9 residues. Between the trimmed V and J ends, which lost 4 bases and 7 bases, there was a span of 1 base. Germline loops: CDR1 MNHEY, CDR2 SMNVEV (reference sequence). In DNA form, the CDR3 reads TGTGCCAGCAGTTCTGGCTACACCTTC. Protein sequence: CASSSGYTF.

The table lists this clonotype with many counts. The CDR3: CASSLFDEQYF. The CDR3 DNA reads TGTGCCAGCAGCTTATTCGACGAGCAGTACTTC. The chain has TRBV7-2 and TRBJ2-5; no definite D call. TRBJ2-7 explains the end of the DNA better; the J call may be wrong. The germline V gene encodes CDR1 SGHTA and CDR2 FQGNSA. The CDR3 extends over 11 amino acids.

The chain is built from TRBV6-5 and TRBJ2-1; 9 bases are shared with TRBD2. The CDR3 runs 20 residues. The J segment lost 6 bases and the V segment lost 2 bases, leaving 20 bases of the junction unmatched. Germline values: CDR1 MNHEY, CDR2 SVGAGI. The CDR3 protein is CASSYNLAGTTSITPNEQFF. Written as DNA, the CDR3 is TGTGCCAGCAGTTACAACCTAGCGGGGACCACGTCTATTACGCCCAATGAGCAGTTCTTC.

As regards this clonotype: Compared with germline, one end of the junction differs, possibly owing to a read error. The rearrangement joins TRBV4-3 to TRBJ2-7; D is perhaps TRBD2 (7 bases). In germline, CDR1 is LGHNA, CDR2 YSLEER. The CDR3 is made up of 19 amino acids. The CDR3 region has the DNA TGCGCCAGCAGCCAACTCCCGAGGGGGGGACGTGGAAAGGCCTACGAGCAGCACTTC. Translating it yields CASSQLPRGGRGKAYEQHF.

The V and J genes are TRBV20-1 and TRBJ2-5; unclear D gene. CDR1 DFQATT and CDR2 SNEGSKA come from the germline V gene (reference sequence). Trimming stripped 6 bases from V and 4 bases from J, with 18 bases between. The CDR3 contains 14 residues. The CDR3 sequence: CSAQRPTLGETQYF. Here the CDR3 DNA reads TGCAGTGCCCAAAGACCAACCCTTGGAGAGACCCAGTACTTC.

This clonotype showed up just a few times. The chain uses TRBV6-5 and TRBJ2-1, with TRBD1 as a possible D gene (6 bases). Trimming left V 0 bases short and J 3 bases short, with 12 bases between. The CDR3 is made up of 16 amino acids. Germline V gene sequence: CDR1 MNHEY, CDR2 SVGAGI. The CDR3 DNA is TGTGCCAGCAGTTACTCCCCAGGGGATCGCTACAATGAGCAGTTCTTC. Encoded protein: CASSYSPGDRYNEQFF.

V usage is TRBV24-1 and J usage is TRBJ2-4; tentative D call: TRBD2 (5 bases). Looked up from germline, CDR1 is KGHDR and CDR2 is SFDVKD. CDR3 size: 15 residues. The V and J ends lost 3 bases and 0 bases respectively, with 8 bases between them. The DNA of the CDR3 is TGTGCCACCAGTGATACTCGGGAAGCCAAAAACATTCAGTACTTC. This encodes CATSDTREAKNIQYF.

The chain uses TRBV12-3 or TRBV12-4 and TRBJ2-2; TRBD2 matches 10 bases. The CDR3 has 16 residues. J gave up 4 bases and V 3 bases, and 5 bases lay outside the gene matches. The CDR3 spells CASSLLAGDATGELFF. The CDR3 nucleotides are TGTGCCAGCAGTTTGCTAGCGGGGGATGCCACCGGGGAGCTGTTTTTT.

About this clonotype: At one of its ends the junction is not consistent with the germline gene, which may arise from a read error. The chain combines TRBV4-3 with TRBJ1-4, with TRBD1 matching over 9 bases. The CDR3 runs 17 residues. Germline CDR1 and CDR2: LGHNA and YSLEER. The CDR3 here is CASSQEGTGRINEKLFF. CDR3 bases: TGCGCCAGCAGTCAAGAAGGGACAGGGCGGATTAATGAAAAACTGTTTTTT.

The chain joins TRBV6-6 to TRBJ2-4, with a possible D match to TRBD2 (6 bases). Germline-derived CDR1 and CDR2 are MNHNY and SVGAGI (reference sequence). The CDR3 is 12 amino acids. Trimming left V 6 bases short and J 13 bases short, with 16 bases between. The CDR3 bases are TGTGCCAGCAGCCATCAAGGGACTGAGCAGTACTTC. Translation gives CASSHQGTEQYF.

This clonotype was seen once. The chain has TRBV5-1 and TRBJ2-1, with 7 bases identical to TRBD2. There are 15 residues in the CDR3. Losses at the gene ends were 4 bases for V and 8 bases for J; bases not matched to a gene: 12. Looked up from germline, CDR1 is SGHRS and CDR2 is YFSETQ. The CDR3 reads CASSVNGGSWDEQFF. In DNA form, the CDR3 reads TGCGCCAGCAGCGTAAACGGGGGGTCCTGGGATGAGCAGTTCTTC.

This sequence joins TRBV6-1 and TRBJ2-7, with 7 bases identical to TRBD1. The V gene's germline CDR1 is MNHNS and CDR2 SASEGT. The J segment lost 1 base and the V segment lost 6 bases, leaving 9 bases of the junction unmatched. CDR3 length: 15 residues. DNA of the CDR3: TGTGCCAGCAGGCTAGACAGGGACCCATCCTACGAGCAGTACTTC. Amino acid sequence: CASRLDRDPSYEQYF.

The V call is TRBV20-1, the J call TRBJ1-2; D remains ambiguous. Germline V gives CDR1 DFQATT, CDR2 SNEGSKA (reference sequence). The CDR3 contains 12 residues. Trimming left V 3 bases short and J 4 bases short, with 9 bases between. The CDR3 sequence is CSASDGIYGYTF. The CDR3 coding sequence is TGCAGTGCTAGCGATGGGATCTATGGCTACACCTTC.

The chain recombines TRBV7-2 with TRBJ2-7; 8 bases match TRBD2. This CDR3 spans 14 amino acids. V gave up 2 bases and J gave up 2 bases; unmatched junction bases: 2. Germline lookup yields CDR1 SGHTA and CDR2 FQGNSA. For the CDR3, the DNA is TGTGCCAGCAGCTTACCTAGCGGGCCCTACGAGCAGTACTTC. The encoded protein is CASSLPSGPYEQYF.

The chain links TRBV20-1 to TRBJ2-3; D is possibly TRBD2 (5 bases). V was trimmed by 7 bases and J by 6 bases, leaving 14 bases between them. The CDR3 has 12 residues. Per the germline V gene, CDR1 is DFQATT and CDR2 is SNEGSKA (reference sequence). In DNA, the CDR3 is TGCAGTGGTGGTCTAGCTAGGGATACGCAGTATTTT. It encodes CSGGLARDTQYF.

This clonotype was found many times. This chain connects TRBV6-6 to TRBJ1-2; D gene ambiguous. Germline loops: CDR1 MNHNY, CDR2 SVGAGI (reference sequence). The CDR3 consists of 13 residues. With 4 bases removed from V and 2 bases from J, the gap between germline ends came to 8 bases. The CDR3 loop is CASSLHPNYGYTF. The DNA for the CDR3 is TGTGCCAGCAGTTTACACCCGAACTATGGCTACACCTTC.

The chain carries TRBV27 and TRBJ1-5; D ambiguous. CDR1 and CDR2 (germline): MNHEY, SMNVEV (reference sequence). Trimming cost V 6 bases and J 2 bases, with 14 bases left between them. This CDR3 region has 15 residues. CDR3 protein: CASRTLGDGNQPQHF. CDR3 sequence (DNA): TGTGCCAGCAGAACACTTGGGGATGGCAATCAGCCCCAGCATTTT.

There are a few counts of this clonotype. J is TRBJ2-1 and V is TRBV9, with 10 nucleotides matching TRBD2. This CDR3 comprises 16 residues. After removal of 3 bases from V and 1 base from J, the junction contained 4 bases not matched to a gene. CDR1 and CDR2 from the germline V gene are SGDLS and YYNGEE. DNA of the CDR3: TGTGCCAGCAGCGCTCGAGCGGGGGGGTCCTACAATGAGCAGTTCTTC. This codes for CASSARAGGSYNEQFF. The full variable domain, with the rest looked up from reference TRBV9 and TRBJ2-1, is DSGVTQTPKHLITATGQRVTLRCSPRSGDLSVYWYQQSLDQGLQFLIQYYNGEERAKGNILERFSAQQFPDLHSELNLSSLELGDSALYFCASSARAGGSYNEQFFGPGTRLTVL.

The chain combines TRBV12-3 or TRBV12-4 with TRBJ1-5, with D tentatively TRBD1 (6 bases). The CDR3 is made up of 15 amino acids. V lost 2 bases and J lost 4, with 12 bases in between. CDR3 coding DNA: TGTGCCAGCAGTTTAAGAGCAGGGGTAAATCAGCCCCAGCATTTT. Translated: CASSLRAGVNQPQHF.

V and J are TRBV6-2 or TRBV6-3 and TRBJ1-1, with TRBD1 matching over 7 bases. With V trimmed by 2 bases and J by 2 bases, 8 bases remained unmatched. This CDR3 has 16 amino acids. Germline CDR1 is MNHEY and CDR2 is SVGEGT. CDR3 sequence (DNA): TGTGCCAGCAGTTACCGGGGGACAGCGATTAACACTGAAGCTTTCTTT. It yields the protein CASSYRGTAINTEAFF.

The chain is built from TRBV5-1 and TRBJ2-2, with D tentatively TRBD1 (5 bases). V lost 1 base, J lost 5 bases, and 9 bases lay in between. The CDR3 has 14 residues. CDR1 is SGHRS and CDR2 is YFSETQ in the germline V gene. CDR3 DNA sequence: TGCGCCAGCAGCTTGACCGCAGGGACCGGGGAGCTGTTTTTT. Translation: CASSLTAGTGELFF.

In this sample, this clonotype turned up a few times. V is TRBV7-2 and J is TRBJ2-1; D gene ambiguous. Trimming stripped 3 bases from V and 7 bases from J, with 13 bases between. The CDR3 extends over 14 amino acids. Germline V gene data show CDR1 as SGHTA and CDR2 as FQGNSA. CDR3 bases: TGTGCCAGCAGCTTCGGTGGCGCCCGGAATGAGCAGTTCTTC. It specifies CASSFGGARNEQFF.

This rearrangement joins TRBV14 to TRBJ2-7; 7 bases are a match to TRBD1. Germline CDR1 SGHDN, CDR2 FVKESK. The length of the CDR3 is 14 residues. J gave up 4 bases and V 3 bases, and 6 bases lay outside the gene matches. The CDR3 DNA is TGTGCCAGCAGCCAGACAGGGTTGGTGTACGAGCAGTACTTC. Its translation is CASSQTGLVYEQYF.

Only a few counts were recorded for this clonotype. This chain joins TRBV12-3 or TRBV12-4 and TRBJ2-1, with D unresolved. CDR3 length: 13 amino acids. V dropped 5 bases and J dropped 9 bases, with 14 bases sitting between them. The chain's CDR3 is CASSVFGLAEQFF. The CDR3 DNA reads TGTGCCAGCAGTGTCTTTGGTTTGGCTGAGCAGTTCTTC.

The chain carries TRBV20-1 and TRBJ1-2, with D hard to call. Trimming took 6 bases from V and 8 from J, leaving 10 bases between them. This CDR3 region has 10 residues. CDR1 DFQATT and CDR2 SNEGSKA come from the germline V gene (reference sequence). Written as DNA, the CDR3 is TGCAGTGCCCCCCTAGGGGGCTACACCTTC. Translated: CSAPLGGYTF.

This clonotype was seen a few times. Written as DNA, the CDR3 is TGTGCCAGCAGCACCATCGTCTCAAACACTGAAGCTTTCTTT. It yields the protein CASSTIVSNTEAFF. J is TRBJ1-1 and V is TRBV27; unclear D gene. There are 14 residues in the CDR3. Germline CDR1 reads MNHEY; CDR2 reads SMNVEV (reference sequence). Trimming took off 6 bases at V and 2 bases at J, with 13 bases between the two ends.

Comments on this clonotype: The junction differs from germline at one of its ends, possibly a read error. The chain links TRBV6-5 to TRBJ2-5; D possibly corresponds to TRBD2 (7 bases). The CDR3 totals 16 residues. Per the germline V gene, CDR1 is MNHEY and CDR2 is SVGAGI. The CDR3 region is CAGSYSRGGAKETQYF. The CDR3 coding sequence is TGTGCCGGCAGTTACTCGAGAGGGGGGGCGAAAGAGACCCAGTACTTC.

The CDR3: CASSNPFTGYYNEQYF. The CDR3 DNA is TGTGCCAGCAGTAACCCTTTTACAGGGTACTACAATGAGCAGTACTTC. The rearrangement links TRBV6-6 to TRBJ2-1, with D maybe TRBD1 (6 bases). The last part of the DNA fits TRBJ2-7 better; the J call may be wrong. CDR1 is MNHNY and CDR2 is SVGAGI in the germline V gene (reference sequence). The CDR3 is 16 amino acids.

This clonotype has only a few counts. The chain uses TRBV4-3 and TRBJ2-5, with 11 bases lining up with TRBD2. The CDR3 is 19 residues long. Trimming removed 1 base from V and 2 bases from J; junction bases left unmatched: 12. Germline V lookup: CDR1 LGHNA, CDR2 YSLEER. Written as DNA, the CDR3 is TGCGCCAGCAGCCAAGCAGTGGCTAGCGGGGGGAGGAGACAAGAGACCCAGTACTTC. Residues: CASSQAVASGGRRQETQYF.